The text below deals with one T cell receptor (beta chain). A single base separates this from a much larger clone, so it may be a read error. The sample originates from a study of neurological immune-mediated disorders. TCRdb itself ran the 5' RACE reads through MiXCR, one entry per CDR3 protein. The sample holds roughly 74,000 distinct CDR3 sequences, roughly 5% seen once. CDR3 length: 12 amino acids. The germline V gene encodes CDR1 SEHNR and CDR2 FQNEAQ (reference sequence). Trimming shortened V by 8 bases and J by 6 bases, and 10 bases separated the two germline ends. The rearrangement joins TRBV7-9 to TRBJ2-2; tentative D call: TRBD1 (6 bases). Sequencing was performed on PBMCs. The sequence was collected from a young man with multiple sclerosis. CDR3 region: CASCTGSGELFF. The CDR3 DNA is TGTGCCAGCTGTACAGGGTCCGGGGAGCTGTTTTTT.